These 21 T cell receptor beta chains came from one sample sequenced in a study of blood T cells in healthy people across ages (dated by TCRdb to between 2015 and 2016). Libraries were made using 5' RACE. The sequencing machine was an Illumina HiSeq 2500. A second PCR of 7 to 11 cycles was performed with a sample-barcoded 5' primer and a J-beta primer mix. TCRdb itself trimmed the public reads at Q25 with fastp, ran MiXCR and retained productive beta chains. CDR3 protein duplicates are merged, each entry listing the most common genes and DNA. This sample gives fewer than 1 million distinct CDR3 sequences in total; under 45% of them show up just once. About a fifth of the sample is taken by the ten largest. Input material: blood. The source of these receptors is a man aged 55 to 70 in good health.

This clonotype appeared a single time. The rearrangement joins TRBV20-1 to TRBJ2-3; tentatively, D is TRBD2 (6 bases). The CDR3 has 16 amino acids. CDR1 DFQATT and CDR2 SNEGSKA come from the germline V gene (reference sequence). Trimming removed 5 bases at V and 5 bases at J, with 23 bases between. CDR3 loop: CSALGGKTLLGDTQYF. CDR3 DNA: TGCAGTGCTCTGGGCGGGAAGACACTATTAGGAGATACGCAGTATTTT.

There are a few counts of this clonotype. This chain links TRBV6-2 or TRBV6-3 with TRBJ1-1; D remains ambiguous. The CDR3 runs 12 residues. Trimming stripped 6 bases from V and 6 bases from J, with 11 bases between. The germline gives CDR1 MNHEY, CDR2 SVGEGT. The CDR3 region has the DNA TGTGCCAGCAGGCAAGATATATCTGAAGCTTTCTTT. Protein product: CASRQDISEAFF.

Only a few counts were recorded for this clonotype. The genes are TRBV28 and TRBJ2-5; no reliable D call. Germline V gene lookup returns CDR1 MDHEN and CDR2 SYDVKM. The CDR3 has 14 residues. The germline V and J ends were trimmed by 2 bases and 3 bases, with 10 bases remaining between them. The CDR3 nucleotides are TGTGCCAGCAGTTTAATAAAGGCGAAAGAGACCCAGTACTTC. As protein: CASSLIKAKETQYF.

This clonotype has just a few counts. The chain recombines TRBV5-1 with TRBJ2-3; TRBD2 matches at 7 bases. Germline assignment: CDR1 SGHRS and CDR2 YFSETQ. V shed 7 bases, J shed 4 bases, and the junction held 12 bases outside the gene matches. This CDR3 is built from 15 residues. In DNA, the CDR3 is TGCGCCAGCGGGGTCGGGGGGACTACAGCAGATACGCAGTATTTT. Translating it yields CASGVGGTTADTQYF.

CDR3 in amino acids: CASSFELRVDEQYF. CDR3 in DNA: TGCGCCAGCAGCTTCGAACTGAGGGTTGATGAGCAGTACTTC. The J gene is TRBJ2-7, the V gene TRBV5-1; possible D gene TRBD2, 5 bases. The CDR3 length is 14 residues. V shed 2 bases and J shed 7 bases, with 16 bases lying between them. Germline assignment: CDR1 SGHRS and CDR2 YFSETQ. Based on the CDR3 plus reference TRBV5-1 and TRBJ2-7, the full variable domain is KAGVTQTPRYLIKTRGQQVTLSCSPISGHRSVSWYQQTPGQGLQFLFEYFSETQRNKGNFPGRFSGRQFSNSRSEMNVSTLELGDSALYLCASSFELRVDEQYFGPGTRLTVT.

This clonotype was detected once. V is TRBV6-5 and J is TRBJ1-2, with D unclear. The CDR3 has 14 amino acids. In germline, CDR1 is MNHEY, CDR2 SVGAGI. Between the trimmed V and J ends, which lost 6 bases and 2 bases, there was a span of 13 bases. The CDR3 DNA reads as TGTGCCAGCAGACAAGACCAGAGCAACTATGGCTACACCTTC. Translated: CASRQDQSNYGYTF.

This chain joins TRBV7-8 and TRBJ1-5; D might be TRBD1 (5 bases). The CDR3 is 16 residues long. V shed 6 bases and J shed 0 bases, with 15 bases lying between them. The germline CDR1 and CDR2 sequences are SGHVS and FQNEAQ. This CDR3 reads CASSRRDRNSNQPQHF. The CDR3 DNA reads TGTGCCAGCAGTCGACGGGACCGAAATAGCAATCAGCCCCAGCATTTT.

The V gene is TRBV12-3 or TRBV12-4, the J gene TRBJ1-2, with D unresolved. The CDR3 sequence is 13 residues long. The V gene lost 8 bases and the J gene lost 4 bases, with 14 bases spanning the gap. CDR3 nucleotide sequence: TGTGCCAGCGACCCGGGAGTTAGCTATGGCTACACCTTC. It is translated as CASDPGVSYGYTF.

This clonotype was detected a few times. The rearrangement links TRBV6-5 to TRBJ1-4; D is possibly TRBD1 (5 bases). The CDR3 sequence is 15 residues long. V was clipped by 6 bases and J by 6 bases, with 17 bases between them. Germline V lookup: CDR1 MNHEY, CDR2 SVGAGI. CDR3 amino acids: CASSHRDRGHEKLFF. Here the CDR3 DNA reads TGTGCCAGCAGCCACCGGGACCGGGGCCATGAAAAACTGTTTTTT.

This sequence joins TRBV5-1 and TRBJ2-1; tentatively, D is TRBD1 or TRBD2 (5 bases each). The CDR3 loop spans 16 amino acids. V shed 4 bases and J shed 5 bases, with 19 bases lying between them. CDR1 and CDR2 (germline): SGHRS, YFSETQ. CDR3 DNA: TGCGCCAGCAGCAGGGGAGCTCGGATGAGGAACAATGAGCAGTTCTTC. Its protein is CASSRGARMRNNEQFF.

The sample holds one count of this clonotype. The chain couples TRBV4-3 to TRBJ1-1; 8 bases are a match to TRBD1. The CDR3 has 16 amino acids. Looked up from germline, CDR1 is LGHNA and CDR2 is YSLEER. V trimming: 0 bases; J trimming: 4 bases; junction bases outside the gene matches: 7. The CDR3 DNA follows: TGCGCCAGCAGCCAAGATCTCCACAGGGGGGGCACTGAAGCTTTCTTT. As protein: CASSQDLHRGGTEAFF.

This clonotype was observed a handful of times. This CDR3 is CASSLQEGTVGFSYEQYF. As DNA, the CDR3 is TGTGCCAGCAGCTTACAAGAGGGGACAGTGGGATTCTCCTACGAGCAGTACTTC. This chain uses TRBV13 with TRBJ2-7; TRBD1 agrees at 7 bases. The CDR3 runs 18 residues. Germline CDR1 PRHDT, CDR2 FYEKMQ (reference sequence). V dropped 2 bases and J dropped 0; count of bases not matched to a gene: 13.

This chain joins TRBV20-1 and TRBJ2-5; 9 bases align to TRBD2. The junction had 9 bases not matched to a gene; V was cut back by 1 base and J by 3 bases. CDR3 length: 16 amino acids. Germline lookup yields CDR1 DFQATT and CDR2 SNEGSKA (reference sequence). This chain's CDR3 is CSARVIASGMKETQYF. The CDR3 nucleotides read TGCAGTGCTAGAGTGATAGCTAGCGGGATGAAAGAGACCCAGTACTTC.

The chain carries TRBV9 and TRBJ2-5; 7 bases map to TRBD1. V trimming: 2 bases; J trimming: 5 bases; junction bases outside the gene matches: 6. This CDR3 comprises 14 residues. From germline, CDR1 is SGDLS and CDR2 YYNGEE. The CDR3 is CASSVSGGEETQYF. CDR3 nucleotides: TGTGCCAGCAGCGTGTCAGGGGGTGAGGAGACCCAGTACTTC.

This clonotype was counted between two and nine times. V is TRBV7-2 and J is TRBJ1-2; 7 bases map to TRBD1. Germline V CDR1 and CDR2: SGHTA, FQGNSA. This CDR3 spans 14 amino acids. The junction had 4 bases not matched to a gene; V was cut back by 3 bases and J by 3 bases. This CDR3 reads CASSLVRGDYGYTF. As DNA, the CDR3 is TGTGCCAGCAGCTTGGTCAGGGGGGACTATGGCTACACCTTC.

In its sample, this clonotype was seen a few times. V and J are TRBV5-5 and TRBJ2-5; no definite D call. The CDR3 runs to 13 residues. Trimming shortened V by 3 bases and J by 4 bases, and 10 bases separated the two germline ends. Germline V gives CDR1 SGHKS, CDR2 YYEKEE (reference sequence). The CDR3 here is CASSYWVGETQYF. CDR3 DNA: TGTGCCAGCAGCTATTGGGTGGGAGAGACCCAGTACTTC.

V is TRBV6-5 and J is TRBJ2-5; perhaps TRBD2 as D (6 bases). The CDR3 has 15 amino acids. The V gene lost 6 bases and the J gene lost 2 bases, with 16 bases spanning the gap. CDR1 is MNHEY, CDR2 SVGAGI, per germline. The CDR3 loop reads CASSPSGGSQETQYF. CDR3 DNA sequence: TGTGCCAGCAGCCCCTCCGGGGGATCGCAAGAGACCCAGTACTTC.

This clonotype was observed a few times. The rearrangement links TRBV12-3 or TRBV12-4 to TRBJ2-7; D is possibly TRBD1 (5 bases). The V end lost 5 bases, the J end lost 5 bases, and 13 bases lay between the germline ends. The CDR3 extends over 13 amino acids. The CDR3 spells CASSPYRSHEQYF. The DNA for the CDR3 is TGTGCCAGCAGTCCTTACAGGTCCCACGAGCAGTACTTC.

The chain has TRBV6-5 and TRBJ2-5, with D possibly TRBD1 on 6 matching bases. Germline assignment: CDR1 MNHEY and CDR2 SVGAGI. V was clipped by 2 bases and J by 5 bases, with 12 bases between them. The CDR3 length is 14 residues. The CDR3 DNA is TGTGCCAGCAGTTACCAATCAGGGGTCGAGACCCAGTACTTC. As protein: CASSYQSGVETQYF.

V usage is TRBV20-1 and J usage is TRBJ2-4, with 10 bases matching TRBD1. The better agreement between TRBJ2-7 and the DNA end casts doubt on the J call. The CDR3 contains 13 residues. From germline, CDR1 is DFQATT and CDR2 SNEGSKA (reference sequence). The CDR3 DNA is TGCAGTGCTCACAGACAGGGGGCCAACGAGCAGTACTTC. Residues: CSAHRQGANEQYF.

This clonotype was seen only a few times. The V call is TRBV9, the J call TRBJ1-6; D call uncertain. Trimming took off 0 bases at V and 5 bases at J, with 3 bases between the two ends. This CDR3 contains 13 residues. CDR1 and CDR2 from the germline V gene are SGDLS and YYNGEE. The CDR3 is CASSVEDNSPLHF. CDR3 nucleotides: TGTGCCAGCAGCGTAGAGGATAATTCACCCCTCCACTTT.